This TCR beta chain was captured by sequencing in a study of metastatic and nonmetastatic thyroid tumors. The CDR3 is made up of 15 amino acids. With 2 bases clipped from V and 1 base from J, the junction kept 8 bases outside the gene matches. CDR1 and CDR2 (germline): GTSNPN, SVGIG (reference sequence). TCRdb re-processed the PCR reads through MiXCR. This table has more than 20,000 clones, less than 45% appearing once. This clone was observed a few times. Thyroid surgery was preceded by no treatment in any patient. The gene calls are TRBV30 and TRBJ2-7, with TRBD2 matching over 7 bases. This receptor was identified in a male donor with papillary thyroid cancer or a benign thyroid nodule (not recorded which). Some clones in this sample may be carry-over from other donors' samples. The sample taken for sequencing was blood. The CDR3 bases are TGTGCCTGGAGTACCCTGGGGGAGGGTTCCTACGAGCAGTACTTC. Its translation is CAWSTLGEGSYEQYF.